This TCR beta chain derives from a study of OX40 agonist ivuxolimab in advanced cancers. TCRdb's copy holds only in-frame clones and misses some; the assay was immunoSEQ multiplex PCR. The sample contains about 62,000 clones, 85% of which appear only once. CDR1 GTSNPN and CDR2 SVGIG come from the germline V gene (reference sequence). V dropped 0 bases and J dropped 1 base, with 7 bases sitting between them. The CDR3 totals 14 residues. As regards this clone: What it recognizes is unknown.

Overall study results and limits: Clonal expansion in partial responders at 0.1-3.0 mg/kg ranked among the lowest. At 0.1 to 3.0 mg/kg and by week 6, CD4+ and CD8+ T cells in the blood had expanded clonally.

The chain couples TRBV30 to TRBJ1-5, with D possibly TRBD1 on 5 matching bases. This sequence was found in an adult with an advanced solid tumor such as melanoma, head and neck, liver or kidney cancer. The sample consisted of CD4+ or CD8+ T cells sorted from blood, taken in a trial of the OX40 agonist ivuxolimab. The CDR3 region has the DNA TGTGCCTGGAGTGTAGGGGACAGCAATCAGCCCCAGCATTTT. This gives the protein CAWSVGDSNQPQHF.